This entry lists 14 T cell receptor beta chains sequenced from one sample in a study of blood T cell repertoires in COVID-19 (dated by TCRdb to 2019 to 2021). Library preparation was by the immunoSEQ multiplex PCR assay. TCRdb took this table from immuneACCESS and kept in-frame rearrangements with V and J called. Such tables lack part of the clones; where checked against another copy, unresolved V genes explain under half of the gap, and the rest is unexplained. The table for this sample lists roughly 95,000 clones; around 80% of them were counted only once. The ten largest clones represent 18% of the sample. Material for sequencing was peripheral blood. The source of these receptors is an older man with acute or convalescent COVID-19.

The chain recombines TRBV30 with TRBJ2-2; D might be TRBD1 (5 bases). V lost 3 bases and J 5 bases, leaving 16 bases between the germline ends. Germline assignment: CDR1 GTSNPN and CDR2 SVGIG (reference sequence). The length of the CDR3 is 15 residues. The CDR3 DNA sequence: TGTGCCTGGAGCAATTCAGGGTGGCGAACCGGGGAGCTGTTTTTT. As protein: CAWSNSGWRTGELFF.

CDR3 DNA: TGTGCCAGCAGTTTAGGTGGTGGCCCCTACGAGCAGTACTTC. As protein: CASSLGGGPYEQYF. The gene calls are TRBV27 and TRBJ2-7, with D uncertain. Germline loops: CDR1 MNHEY, CDR2 SMNVEV (reference sequence). There are 14 residues in the CDR3. Trimming removed 2 bases at V and 2 bases at J, with 10 bases between.

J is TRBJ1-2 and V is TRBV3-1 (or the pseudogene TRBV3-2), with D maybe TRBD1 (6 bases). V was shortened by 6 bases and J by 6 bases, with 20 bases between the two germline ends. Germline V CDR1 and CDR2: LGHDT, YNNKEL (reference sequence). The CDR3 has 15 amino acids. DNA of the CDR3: TGTGCCAGCAGTCGGACGGTAGGGGGTACAGATGGCTACACCTTC. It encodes CASSRTVGGTDGYTF.

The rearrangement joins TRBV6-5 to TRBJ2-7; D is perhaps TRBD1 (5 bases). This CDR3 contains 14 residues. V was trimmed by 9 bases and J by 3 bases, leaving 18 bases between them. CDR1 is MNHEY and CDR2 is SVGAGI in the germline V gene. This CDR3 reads CASGQNQGVYEQYF. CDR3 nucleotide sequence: TGTGCCAGTGGACAAAATCAGGGCGTCTACGAGCAGTACTTC.

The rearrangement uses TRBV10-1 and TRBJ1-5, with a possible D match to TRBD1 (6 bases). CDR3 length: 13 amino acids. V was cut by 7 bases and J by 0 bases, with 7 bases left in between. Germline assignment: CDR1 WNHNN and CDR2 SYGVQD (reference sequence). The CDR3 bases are TGCGCCAGCAAGGACAGTAGCAATCAGCCCCAGCATTTT. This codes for CASKDSSNQPQHF.

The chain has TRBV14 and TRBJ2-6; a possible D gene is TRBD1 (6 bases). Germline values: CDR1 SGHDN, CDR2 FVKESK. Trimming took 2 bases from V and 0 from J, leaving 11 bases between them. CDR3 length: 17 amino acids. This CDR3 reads CASSQKTGISGANVLTF. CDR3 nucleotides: TGTGCCAGCAGCCAAAAAACAGGGATCTCTGGGGCCAACGTCCTGACTTTC. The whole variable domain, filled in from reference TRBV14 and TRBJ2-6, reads EAGVTQFPSHSVIEKGQTVTLRCDPISGHDNLYWYRRVMGKEIKFLLHFVKESKQDESGMPNNRFLAERTGGTYSTLKVQPAELEDSGVYFCASSQKTGISGANVLTFGAGSRLTVL.

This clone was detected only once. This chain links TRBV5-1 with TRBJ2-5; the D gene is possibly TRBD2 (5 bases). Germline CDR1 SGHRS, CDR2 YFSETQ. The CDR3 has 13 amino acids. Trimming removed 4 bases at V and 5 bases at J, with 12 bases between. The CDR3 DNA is TGCGCCAGCAGCCCGGCGGGCGGGGAGACCCAGTACTTC. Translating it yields CASSPAGGETQYF.

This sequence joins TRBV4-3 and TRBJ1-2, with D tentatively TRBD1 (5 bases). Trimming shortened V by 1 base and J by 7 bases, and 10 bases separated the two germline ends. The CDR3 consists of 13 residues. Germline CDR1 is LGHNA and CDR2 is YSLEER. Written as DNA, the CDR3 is TGCGCCAGCAGCCAAGCAGGGAGGGGTGGCTACACCTTC. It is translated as CASSQAGRGGYTF.

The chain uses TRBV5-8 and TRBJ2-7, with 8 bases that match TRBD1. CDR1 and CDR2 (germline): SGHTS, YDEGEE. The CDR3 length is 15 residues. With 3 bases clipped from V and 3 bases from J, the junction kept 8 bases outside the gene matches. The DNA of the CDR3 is TGTGCCAGCAGCTCCTCTGTCAGGGGGCGCTACGAGCAGTACTTC. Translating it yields CASSSSVRGRYEQYF.

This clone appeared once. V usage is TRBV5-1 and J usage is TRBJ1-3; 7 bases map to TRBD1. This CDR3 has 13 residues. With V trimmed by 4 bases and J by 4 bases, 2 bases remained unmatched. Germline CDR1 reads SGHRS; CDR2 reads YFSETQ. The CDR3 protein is CASSPTGGNTIYF. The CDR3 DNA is TGCGCCAGCAGCCCGACAGGGGGAAACACCATATATTTT.

Written as DNA, the CDR3 is TGTGCCTGGAGTGACGGACAGGGGGCTGGTCAGCCCCAGCATTTT. This gives the protein CAWSDGQGAGQPQHF. The chain combines TRBV30 with TRBJ1-5, with 11 bases identical to TRBD1. V lost 1 base to trimming and J lost 6 bases; unmatched junction nucleotides: 5. The CDR3 runs to 15 residues. Germline assignment: CDR1 GTSNPN and CDR2 SVGIG (reference sequence).

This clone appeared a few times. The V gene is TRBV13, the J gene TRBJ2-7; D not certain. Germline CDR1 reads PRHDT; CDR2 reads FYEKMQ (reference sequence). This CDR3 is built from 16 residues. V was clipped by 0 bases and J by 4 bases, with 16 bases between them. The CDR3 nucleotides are TGTGCCAGCAGCTTAGGACGTCTGAGCAAGAGTTACGAGCAGTACTTC. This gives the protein CASSLGRLSKSYEQYF.

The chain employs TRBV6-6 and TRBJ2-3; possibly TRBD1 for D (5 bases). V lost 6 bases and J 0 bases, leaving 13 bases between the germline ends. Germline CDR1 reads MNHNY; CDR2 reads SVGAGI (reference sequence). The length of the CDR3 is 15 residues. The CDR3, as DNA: TGTGCCAGCAGAAGACCAGGGCCTAGCACAGATACGCAGTATTTT. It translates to CASRRPGPSTDTQYF.

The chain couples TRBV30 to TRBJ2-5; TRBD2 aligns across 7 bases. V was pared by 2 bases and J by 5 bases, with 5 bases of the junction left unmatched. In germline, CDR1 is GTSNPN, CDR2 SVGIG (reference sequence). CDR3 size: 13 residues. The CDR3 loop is CAWSWGGMETQYF. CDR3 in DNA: TGTGCCTGGAGTTGGGGGGGAATGGAGACCCAGTACTTC. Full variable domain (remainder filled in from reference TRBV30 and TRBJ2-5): SQTIHQWPATLVQPVGSPLSLECTVEGTSNPNLYWYRQAAGRGLQLLFYSVGIGQISSEVPQNLSASRPQDRQFILSSKKLLLSDSGFYLCAWSWGGMETQYFGPGTRLLVL.